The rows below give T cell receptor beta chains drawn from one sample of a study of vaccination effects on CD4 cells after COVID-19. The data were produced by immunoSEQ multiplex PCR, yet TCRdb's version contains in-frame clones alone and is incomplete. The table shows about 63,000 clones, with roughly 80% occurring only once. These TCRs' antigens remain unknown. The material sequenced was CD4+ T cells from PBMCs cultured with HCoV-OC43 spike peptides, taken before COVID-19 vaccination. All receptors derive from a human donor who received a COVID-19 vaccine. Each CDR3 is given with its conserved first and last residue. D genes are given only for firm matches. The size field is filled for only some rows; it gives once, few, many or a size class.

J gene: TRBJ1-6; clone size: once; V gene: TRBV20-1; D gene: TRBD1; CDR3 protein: CSASGQGAPVDSPLHF; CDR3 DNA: TGCAGTGCTAGTGGGCAGGGGGCGCCGGTAGACTCACCCCTCCACTTT
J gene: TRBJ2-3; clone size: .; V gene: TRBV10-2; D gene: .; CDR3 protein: CASSDPTPSTDTQYF; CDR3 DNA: TGCGCCAGCAGTGATCCGACCCCTAGCACAGATACGCAGTATTTT
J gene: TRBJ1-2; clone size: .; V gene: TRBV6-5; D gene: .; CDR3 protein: CASSYDRFDGYTF; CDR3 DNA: TGTGCCAGCAGTTACGACCGCTTTGATGGCTACACCTTC
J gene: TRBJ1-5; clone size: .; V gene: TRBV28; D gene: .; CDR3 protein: CASSRHWSYILGNQPQHF; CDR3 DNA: TGTGCCAGCAGTCGCCATTGGTCTTACATCCTCGGCAATCAGCCCCAGCATTTT
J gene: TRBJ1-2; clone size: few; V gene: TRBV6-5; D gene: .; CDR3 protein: CASSYKADVGYGYTF; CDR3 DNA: TGTGCCAGCAGTTACAAGGCGGACGTGGGGTATGGCTACACCTTC
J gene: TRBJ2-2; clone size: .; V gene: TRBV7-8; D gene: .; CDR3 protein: CASSSRVGNTGELFF; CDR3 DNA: TGTGCCAGCAGCTCCCGGGTGGGGAACACCGGGGAGCTGTTTTTT
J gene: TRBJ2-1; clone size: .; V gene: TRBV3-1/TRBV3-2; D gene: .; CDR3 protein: CASSPRGGENNEQFF; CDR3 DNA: TGTGCCAGCAGCCCGCGTGGGGGCGAGAACAATGAGCAGTTCTTC
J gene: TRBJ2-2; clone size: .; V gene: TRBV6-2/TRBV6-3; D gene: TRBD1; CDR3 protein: CASSYAQGVTGELFF; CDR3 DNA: TGTGCCAGCAGTTACGCCCAGGGGGTTACCGGGGAGCTGTTTTTT
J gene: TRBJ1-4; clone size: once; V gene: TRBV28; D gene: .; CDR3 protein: CASSPYAIGDEKLFF; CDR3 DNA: TGTGCCAGCAGTCCTTACGCGATAGGGGATGAAAAACTGTTTTTT
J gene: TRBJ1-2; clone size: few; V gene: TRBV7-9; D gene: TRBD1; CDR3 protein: CASNSYSRQGKSNGYTF; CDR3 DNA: TGTGCCAGCAACTCCTACTCCCGACAGGGGAAGAGCAATGGCTACACCTTC
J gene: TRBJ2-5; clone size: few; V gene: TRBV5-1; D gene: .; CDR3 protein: CASSAGVSRETQYF; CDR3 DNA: TGCGCCAGCAGCGCAGGGGTTTCGCGAGAGACCCAGTACTTC
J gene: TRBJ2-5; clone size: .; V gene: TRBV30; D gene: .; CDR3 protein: CAWSVRSPKGETQYF; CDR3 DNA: TGTGCCTGGAGTGTAAGGTCGCCCAAGGGGGAGACCCAGTACTTC
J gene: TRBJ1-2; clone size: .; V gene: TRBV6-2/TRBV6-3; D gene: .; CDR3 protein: CASSLEARIYGYTF; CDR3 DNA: TGTGCCAGCAGTTTAGAGGCCAGGATTTATGGCTACACCTTC
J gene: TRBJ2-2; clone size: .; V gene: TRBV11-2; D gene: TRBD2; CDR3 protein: CASSTTSGGRRSTGELFF; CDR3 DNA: TGTGCCAGCAGCACAACTAGCGGGGGGAGACGGAGCACCGGGGAGCTGTTTTTT
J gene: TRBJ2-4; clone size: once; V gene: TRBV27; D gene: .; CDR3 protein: CASSFGGAAKNIQYF; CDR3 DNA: TGTGCCAGCAGTTTTGGGGGCGCGGCCAAAAACATTCAGTACTTC
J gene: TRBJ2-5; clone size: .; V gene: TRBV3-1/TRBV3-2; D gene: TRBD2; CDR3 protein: CASREGTGGGTQYF; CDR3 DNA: TGTGCCAGCAGAGAAGGGACCGGCGGGGGGACCCAGTACTTC
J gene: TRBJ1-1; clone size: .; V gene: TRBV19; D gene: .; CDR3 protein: CASIPERNTEAFF; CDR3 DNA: TGTGCCAGTATTCCAGAGAGGAACACTGAAGCTTTCTTT
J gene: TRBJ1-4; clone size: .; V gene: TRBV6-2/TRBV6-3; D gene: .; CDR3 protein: CASSYAATTNEKLFF; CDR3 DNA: TGTGCCAGCAGTTACGCGGCTACAACTAATGAAAAACTGTTTTTT
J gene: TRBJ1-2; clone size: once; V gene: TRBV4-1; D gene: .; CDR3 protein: CASSQAGSDNYGYTF; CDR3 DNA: TGCGCCAGCAGCCAAGCAGGGTCGGATAACTATGGCTACACCTTC
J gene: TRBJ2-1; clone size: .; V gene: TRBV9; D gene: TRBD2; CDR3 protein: CASSVELAVAEQFF; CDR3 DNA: TGTGCCAGCAGCGTAGAACTAGCGGTGGCTGAGCAGTTCTTC
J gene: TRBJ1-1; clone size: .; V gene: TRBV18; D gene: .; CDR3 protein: CASSPGRVNTEAFF; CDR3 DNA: TGTGCCAGCTCACCGGGACGGGTGAACACTGAAGCTTTCTTT
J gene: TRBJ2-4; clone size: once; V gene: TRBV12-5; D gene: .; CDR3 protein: CASGPLADPGIQYF; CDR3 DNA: TGTGCTAGTGGTCCCCTCGCCGACCCGGGCATTCAGTACTTC
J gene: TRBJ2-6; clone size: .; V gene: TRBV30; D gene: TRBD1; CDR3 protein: CAWSTGAANVLTF; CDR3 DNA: TGTGCCTGGAGTACAGGGGCGGCCAACGTCCTGACTTTC
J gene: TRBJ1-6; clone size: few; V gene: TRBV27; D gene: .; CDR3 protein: CASSLWQGQNSPLHF; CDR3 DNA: TGTGCCAGCAGTTTATGGCAGGGGCAAAATTCACCCCTCCACTTT
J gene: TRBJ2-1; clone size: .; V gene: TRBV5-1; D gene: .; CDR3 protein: CASSLVGADEQFF; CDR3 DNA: TGCGCCAGCAGCTTGGTCGGGGCCGATGAGCAGTTCTTC
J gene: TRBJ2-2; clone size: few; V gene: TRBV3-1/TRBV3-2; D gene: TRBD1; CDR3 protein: CASSQGTGQVVGELFF; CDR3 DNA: TGTGCCAGCAGCCAGGGGACAGGGCAAGTAGTCGGGGAGCTGTTTTTT
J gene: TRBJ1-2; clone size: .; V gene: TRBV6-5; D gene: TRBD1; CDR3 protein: CASSSTGGYNGYTF; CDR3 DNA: TGTGCCAGCAGTTCGACAGGGGGGTATAATGGCTACACCTTC
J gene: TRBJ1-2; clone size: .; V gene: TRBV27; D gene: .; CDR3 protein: CASSFTVNYGYTF; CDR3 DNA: TGTGCCAGCAGTTTTACCGTTAACTATGGCTACACCTTC
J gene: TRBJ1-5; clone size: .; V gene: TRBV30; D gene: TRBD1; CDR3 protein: CAWSPIQGDQPQHF; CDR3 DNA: TGTGCCTGGAGCCCAATACAGGGGGATCAGCCCCAGCATTTT
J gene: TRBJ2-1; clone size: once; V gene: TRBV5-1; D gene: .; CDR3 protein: CASSSSGSIYNEQFF; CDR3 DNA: TGCGCCAGCAGCTCCTCCGGCAGTATCTACAATGAGCAGTTCTTC
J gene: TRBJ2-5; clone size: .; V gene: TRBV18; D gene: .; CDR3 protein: CASSPGLEETQYF; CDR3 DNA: TGTGCCAGCTCACCAGGACTGGAGGAGACCCAGTACTTC
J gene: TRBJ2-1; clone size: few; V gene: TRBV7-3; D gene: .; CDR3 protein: CASSPDRYNEQFF; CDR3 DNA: TGTGCCAGCAGCCCTGACCGCTACAATGAGCAGTTCTTC
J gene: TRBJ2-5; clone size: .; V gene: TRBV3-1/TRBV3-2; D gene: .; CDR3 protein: CASSHSSAEGETQYF; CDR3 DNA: TGTGCCAGCAGCCATTCCTCGGCGGAAGGAGAGACCCAGTACTTC
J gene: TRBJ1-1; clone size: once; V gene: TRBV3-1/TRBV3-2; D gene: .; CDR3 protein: CASSLRGGDTEAFF; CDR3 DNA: TGTGCCAGCAGCCTAAGGGGGGGAGACACTGAAGCTTTCTTT
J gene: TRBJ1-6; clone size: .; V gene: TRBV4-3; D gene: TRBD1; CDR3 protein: CASSQGSRGTSPLHF; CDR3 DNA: TGCGCCAGCAGCCAAGGAAGCAGGGGGACTTCACCCCTCCACTTT
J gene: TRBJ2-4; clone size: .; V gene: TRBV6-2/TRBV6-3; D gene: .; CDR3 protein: CASSYSNRKDIQYF; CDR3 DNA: TGTGCCAGCAGTTACTCGAACAGGAAAGACATTCAGTACTTC
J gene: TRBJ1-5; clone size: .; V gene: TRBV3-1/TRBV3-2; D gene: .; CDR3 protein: CASSQTTVNQPQHF; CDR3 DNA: TGTGCCAGCAGCCAAACGACAGTCAATCAGCCCCAGCATTTT
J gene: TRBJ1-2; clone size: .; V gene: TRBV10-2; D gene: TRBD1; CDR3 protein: CASSENRGREGYTF; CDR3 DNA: TGCGCCAGCAGTGAGAACAGGGGGCGGGAGGGCTACACCTTC
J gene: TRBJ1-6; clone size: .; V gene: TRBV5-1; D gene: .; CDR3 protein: CASSLDILGSPLHF; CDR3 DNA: TGCGCCAGCAGCCTCGACATTTTGGGTTCACCCCTCCACTTT
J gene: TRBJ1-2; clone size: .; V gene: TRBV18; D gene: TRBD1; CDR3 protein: CASSPRTGLYGYTF; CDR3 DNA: TGTGCCAGCTCACCAAGGACAGGACTCTATGGCTACACCTTC
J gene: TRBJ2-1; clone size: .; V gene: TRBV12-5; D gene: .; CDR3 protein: CASGVEYNEQFF; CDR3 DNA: TGTGCTAGTGGTGTGGAGTACAATGAGCAGTTCTTC
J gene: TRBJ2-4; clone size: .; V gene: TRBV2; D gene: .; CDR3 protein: CASSPEAKNIQYF; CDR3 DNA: TGTGCCAGCTCGCCTGAGGCCAAAAACATTCAGTACTTC
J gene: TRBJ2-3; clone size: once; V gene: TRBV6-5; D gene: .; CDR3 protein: CASSYKFTDTQYF; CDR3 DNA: TGTGCCAGCAGTTACAAGTTCACAGATACGCAGTATTTT
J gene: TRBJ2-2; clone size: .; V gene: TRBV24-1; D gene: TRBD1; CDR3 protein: CATSPNPGQGSRRELFF; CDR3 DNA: TGTGCCACCAGCCCTAACCCGGGACAGGGGTCACGAAGGGAGCTGTTTTTT
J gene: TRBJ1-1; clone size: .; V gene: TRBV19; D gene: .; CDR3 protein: CASSIDVRGRAEAFF; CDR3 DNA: TGTGCCAGTAGTATAGATGTCAGGGGACGGGCTGAAGCTTTCTTT
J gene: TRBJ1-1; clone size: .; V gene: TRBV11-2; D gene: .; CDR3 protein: CASSLRLGSSTEAFF; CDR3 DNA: TGTGCCAGCAGCCTGAGACTGGGGTCATCCACTGAAGCTTTCTTT
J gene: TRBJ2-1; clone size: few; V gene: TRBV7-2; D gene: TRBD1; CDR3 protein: CASSFTGQGSYNEQFF; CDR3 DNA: TGTGCCAGCAGCTTCACCGGACAGGGGTCCTACAATGAGCAGTTCTTC